Listed below are T cell receptor beta chains from one sample, sequenced in a study of cytomegalovirus exposure and HLA in healthy donors. Clones were sequenced by immunoSEQ multiplex PCR, and TCRdb holds only the in-frame ones, with some missing. The sample has 100,000 to 150,000 clones; roughly 79% are singletons. What was sequenced was PBMCs. Source of these receptors: a boy aged 2 to 10 in good health and CMV-seronegative. CDR3s include the opening cysteine and the closing phenylalanine or tryptophan. Each record gives: V gene, CDR3 length, D gene, clone size, J gene, CDR3 DNA, CDR3 protein. The D gene is left open where the match is weak. Clone size, where shown, is once, few, many, or a class for clones that have expanded.

TRBV19	14	-	once	TRBJ1-6	TGTGCCAGTAGTATCACAGGGTACGGTTCACCCCTCCACTTT	CASSITGYGSPLHF
TRBV6-5	16	-	-	TRBJ1-3	TGTGCCAGCAGTTACTCGAACAGGAACTCTGGAAACACCATATATTTT	CASSYSNRNSGNTIYF
TRBV9	11	-	-	TRBJ2-7	TGTCCGGAGGGAGTTACCTACGAGCAGTACTTC	CPEGVTYEQYF
TRBV6-6	15	-	-	TRBJ1-2	TGTGCCAGCTGTCCTGGGGGGGTGTCTAACTATGGCTACACCTTC	CASCPGGVSNYGYTF
TRBV4-1	15	-	-	TRBJ1-3	TGCGCCAGCAGCCAACCCACAGGTTCTGGAAACACCATATATTTT	CASSQPTGSGNTIYF
TRBV11-2	17	TRBD1	-	TRBJ2-2	TGTGCCAGCAGCTTAGGATCGGGACAGGGGTTACGGGGGGAGCTGTTTTTT	CASSLGSGQGLRGELFF
TRBV2	12	-	-	TRBJ2-7	TGTGCCAGCAAGCGGGTGGAGGTCGAGCAGTACTTC	CASKRVEVEQYF
TRBV5-6	16	TRBD1	-	TRBJ2-7	TGTGCCAGCAGCTCGCGACAGGGTGAGTTTTACTACGAGCAGTACTTC	CASSSRQGEFYYEQYF
TRBV9	14	-	-	TRBJ2-1	TGTGCCAGCAGCGAACAAGACGGGGGGCATGAGCAGTTCTTC	CASSEQDGGHEQFF
TRBV4-1	16	-	-	TRBJ2-1	TGCGCCAGCAGCCAAGTCCTAGCCGAGGTTTACAATGAGCAGTTCTTC	CASSQVLAEVYNEQFF
TRBV5-6	17	TRBD2	-	TRBJ2-1	TGTGCCAGCAGCTTGGGCGGCGGGGGGGCCAGGTTCAATGAGCAGTTCTTC	CASSLGGGGARFNEQFF
TRBV15	15	-	once	TRBJ1-2	TGTGCCACCAGCAGAGTGGGACTCTATAACTATGGCTACACCTTC	CATSRVGLYNYGYTF
TRBV6-4	15	-	few	TRBJ2-3	TGTGCCAGCAGTGAGGGTAGCGGCGCCACAGATACGCAGTATTTT	CASSEGSGATDTQYF
TRBV28	15	-	-	TRBJ2-3	TGTGCCAGCAGTTTCCCAGCGGCAAGCACAGATACGCAGTATTTT	CASSFPAASTDTQYF
TRBV6-4	13	-	-	TRBJ2-3	TGTGCCAGCAGTGAGGAGGACACAGATACGCAGTATTTT	CASSEEDTDTQYF
TRBV5-4	15	-	once	TRBJ2-3	TGTGCCAGCAGCTTGTTAAGCGGGCAAACAGATACGCAGTATTTT	CASSLLSGQTDTQYF
TRBV28	14	TRBD1	-	TRBJ2-1	TGTGCCAGCAGTCCCGGACAGGAGGCGAGTGAGCAGTTCTTC	CASSPGQEASEQFF
TRBV7-9	15	-	-	TRBJ1-1	TGTGCCAGCAGCTTAGACGGGCGGAGGGCAGGTGAAGCTTTCTTT	CASSLDGRRAGEAFF
TRBV7-2	14	TRBD2	once	TRBJ2-1	TGTGCCAGCAGCCCCAGCGGGGGGGCTATTGAGCAGTTCTTC	CASSPSGGAIEQFF
TRBV5-4	16	TRBD2	-	TRBJ2-2	TGTGCCAGCAGCGCCTACCTAGCGGGAAAAACCGGGGAGCTGTTTTTT	CASSAYLAGKTGELFF
TRBV6-1	16	-	-	TRBJ2-6	TGTGCCAGCAGTGAAGAGTGGAGGGCTGGGGCCAACGTCCTGACTTTC	CASSEEWRAGANVLTF
TRBV11-2	16	-	-	TRBJ2-2	TGTGCCAGCAGCCCCATAGACAGGACCTACACCGGGGAGCTGTTTTTT	CASSPIDRTYTGELFF
TRBV5-5	16	TRBD1	-	TRBJ1-2	TGTGCCAGCAGCTTGGTCCCACAGGGGACCAACTATGGCTACACCTTC	CASSLVPQGTNYGYTF
TRBV18	15	-	-	TRBJ1-5	TGTGCCAGCTCACCGTACCGGGACACGGATCAGCCCCAGCATTTT	CASSPYRDTDQPQHF
TRBV10-1	17	-	-	TRBJ1-6	TGCGCCAGCAGTGATAGAGGACAGATATTCTATAATTCACCCCTCCACTTT	CASSDRGQIFYNSPLHF
TRBV4-3	14	TRBD1	-	TRBJ1-2	TGCGCCAGCAGCCAAGACCGGGACAGGGTGCGCTACACCTTC	CASSQDRDRVRYTF
TRBV6-1	15	-	-	TRBJ2-1	TGTGCCAGCCTTCCCTCCCAAGGCGGCTACAATGAGCAGTTCTTC	CASLPSQGGYNEQFF
TRBV7-9	19	TRBD1	-	TRBJ2-1	TGTGCCAGCAGCTTAAGTCCTAGCCTGACAGGGAGCTCCTACAATGAGCAGTTCTTC	CASSLSPSLTGSSYNEQFF
TRBV5-4	16	TRBD2	-	TRBJ2-7	TGTGCCAGCAGCCACGGACTAGCGGGGAATGGGTACGAGCAGTACTTC	CASSHGLAGNGYEQYF
TRBV29-1	11	-	-	TRBJ1-2	TGCAGCGTTGAGGGGCCGGGCGGCTACACCTTC	CSVEGPGGYTF
TRBV19	18	TRBD1	-	TRBJ2-4	TGTGCCTCTGCCTTCCCCGGGACAGGGCTACTAGCCAAAAACATTCAGTACTTC	CASAFPGTGLLAKNIQYF
TRBV11-1	14	TRBD2	-	TRBJ2-1	TGTGCCAGCAGCTCCGTAGCGGGAGCCGGTGAGCAGTTCTTC	CASSSVAGAGEQFF
TRBV6-6	14	TRBD2	-	TRBJ2-1	TGTGCCAGCAGCTCGACTAGCGGGAACAATGAGCAGTTCTTC	CASSSTSGNNEQFF
TRBV6-5	14	-	once	TRBJ1-2	TGTGCCAGCAGCCGCCTCCTACGGGGCTATGGCTACACCTTC	CASSRLLRGYGYTF
TRBV5-1	16	TRBD2	-	TRBJ2-1	TGCGCCAGCAGCCCATTCGGCGGGAGCTCCTACAATGAGCAGTTCTTC	CASSPFGGSSYNEQFF
TRBV7-9	14	-	-	TRBJ2-3	TGTGCCAGCAGCTTAAACAGGGAATCCGATACGCAGTATTTT	CASSLNRESDTQYF
TRBV5-1	15	TRBD1	-	TRBJ1-2	TGCGCCAGCAGCTGGGGGACAGCTTCTAACTATGGCTACACCTTC	CASSWGTASNYGYTF
TRBV4-3	19	TRBD2	-	TRBJ2-3	TGCGCCAGCAGCCAAATAAAGGGTCCAGCGGGGGGTGTCGGGGATACGCAGTATTTT	CASSQIKGPAGGVGDTQYF
TRBV4-1	18	TRBD1	-	TRBJ2-4	TGCGCCAGCAGCCAGTTAATAACAGGGGGGTTAGCCAAAAACATTCAGTACTTC	CASSQLITGGLAKNIQYF
TRBV5-6	15	-	-	TRBJ1-3	TGTGCCAGCAGCTTGCGGGATTTCTCTGGAAACACCATATATTTT	CASSLRDFSGNTIYF
TRBV10-3	14	-	-	TRBJ2-3	TGTGCCATCAGTGAGTATGAGGTAGCAGATACGCAGTATTTT	CAISEYEVADTQYF
TRBV7-9	15	-	-	TRBJ1-2	TGTGCCAGCAGCTTCCCCGGCAGGGGAAACTATGGCTACACCTTC	CASSFPGRGNYGYTF
TRBV4-3	13	TRBD1	-	TRBJ2-1	TGCGCCAGCAGCCAGGGGACAGGGCAGTGGCAGTTCTTC	CASSQGTGQWQFF
TRBV7-2	14	-	-	TRBJ2-1	TGTGCCAGCAGCTATCAACAGGTTTACAATGAGCAGTTCTTC	CASSYQQVYNEQFF
TRBV7-8	15	TRBD1	-	TRBJ2-7	TGTGCCAGCAGCTTAGATCCGGACAGGGTCTACGAGCAGTACTTC	CASSLDPDRVYEQYF
TRBV4-3	14	-	-	TRBJ1-5	TGCGCCAGCAGCCTCTTTTTCGGCAATCAGCCCCAGCATTTT	CASSLFFGNQPQHF
TRBV6-5	14	TRBD2	-	TRBJ2-3	TGTGCCAGCAGTCCCCTTGGGAGCGGGGGCCCCGAGTATTTT	CASSPLGSGGPEYF
TRBV4-2	14	-	-	TRBJ2-5	TGTGCCAGCAGCCAAGACGGGGAGAGGCTGGCCCAGTACTTC	CASSQDGERLAQYF
TRBV19	15	-	-	TRBJ2-2	TGTGCCAGTAGCGCCCTAGAGGTGAACACCGGGGAGCTGTTTTTT	CASSALEVNTGELFF
TRBV19	16	TRBD2	-	TRBJ2-3	TGTGCCAGCAGGGGGTCTAGCGGGATGAAGGGGGATACGCAGTATTTT	CASRGSSGMKGDTQYF
TRBV18	16	TRBD2	-	TRBJ2-2	TGTGCCAGCTCACCAGCAGCGGGGGGTAACACCGGGGAGCTGTTTTTT	CASSPAAGGNTGELFF
TRBV7-9	15	-	-	TRBJ2-2	TGTGCCAGCAACGCGAACAGGGCCAACACCGGGGAGCTGTTTTTT	CASNANRANTGELFF
TRBV5-1	15	-	-	TRBJ2-3	TGCGCCAGCAGCTTAGGAGGGGCGTACACAGATACGCAGTATTTT	CASSLGGAYTDTQYF
TRBV15	15	-	once	TRBJ2-3	TGTGCCACCAGCAGAGAAGCTGGGCCCACAGATACGCAGTATTTT	CATSREAGPTDTQYF
TRBV7-9	16	TRBD1	-	TRBJ1-1	TGTGCCAGCAGCCAACGGACAGGGGGTACCTCCACTGAAGCTTTCTTT	CASSQRTGGTSTEAFF
TRBV5-1	14	TRBD2	-	TRBJ2-7	TGCGCCAGCAGCTTGGACGGGGGGACCTACGAGCAGTACTTC	CASSLDGGTYEQYF
TRBV10-3	20	TRBD1	-	TRBJ1-4	TGTGCCATCAGTGACCCTTCCCGACAGGGGGCTCAGGCAACTAATGAAAAACTGTTTTTT	CAISDPSRQGAQATNEKLFF